Shown below are 30 T cell receptor beta chains from a single sample sequenced in a study of cytomegalovirus exposure and HLA in healthy donors. In the PCR, 60 Vbeta and 13 Jbeta primers were used. Profiled with immunoSEQ multiplex PCR; TCRdb holds only in-frame clones, not every one. There are roughly 80,000 clones in the sample; over 65% occur only once, and more than 2.5% lies in the top ten. Sample: PBMCs. The receptors were sampled from a man aged 45-65 years in good health and CMV-seropositive.

The CDR3 is CASSFGSGRAVYEQYF. DNA for the CDR3: TGTGCCAGCAGCTTCGGTAGCGGGAGGGCCGTCTACGAGCAGTACTTC. This sequence joins TRBV5-4 and TRBJ2-7; 11 bases align to TRBD2. The ends lost 2 bases at V and 3 bases at J; junction bases unmatched: 7. CDR3 length: 16 residues. Germline CDR1 is SGHNT and CDR2 is YYREEE (reference sequence).

The genes are TRBV9 and TRBJ2-7, with 9 bases matching TRBD2. This CDR3 has 15 amino acids. From germline, CDR1 is SGDLS and CDR2 YYNGEE. V gave up 0 bases and J gave up 7 bases; unmatched junction bases: 8. Written as DNA, the CDR3 is TGTGCCAGCAGCGTAGTTGGCGGGAGGGACGGGGAGCAGTACTTC. Encoded protein: CASSVVGGRDGEQYF.

This chain links TRBV25-1 with TRBJ2-1; D not resolved. Germline V lookup: CDR1 MGHDK, CDR2 SYGVNS. This CDR3 is built from 15 residues. V shed 1 base and J shed 15 bases, with 22 bases lying between them. CDR3: CASSESLVGFRSPFF. In DNA form, the CDR3 reads TGTGCCAGCAGTGAATCACTCGTCGGGTTTCGAAGCCCGTTCTTC.

The V call is TRBV7-9, the J call TRBJ2-7; D is possibly TRBD2 (6 bases). The germline V and J ends were trimmed by 3 bases and 0 bases, with 9 bases remaining between them. This CDR3 contains 14 residues. The germline V gene encodes CDR1 SEHNR and CDR2 FQNEAQ (reference sequence). The CDR3: CASSLDGSSYEQYF. The CDR3 DNA is TGTGCCAGCAGCTTGGACGGGAGCTCCTACGAGCAGTACTTC.

This clone was seen just once. At one end, the junction sequence differs from germline, possibly due to a read error. The chain recombines TRBV7-9 with TRBJ2-1, with a possible D match to TRBD2 (7 bases). The germline gives CDR1 SEHNR, CDR2 FQNEAQ (reference sequence). The CDR3 runs to 16 residues. CDR3 protein: CSSSLAGGGSYNEQFF. CDR3 nucleotide sequence: TGTTCCAGCAGCTTAGCGGGCGGGGGCAGCTACAATGAGCAGTTCTTC.

This rearrangement joins TRBV9 to TRBJ2-3; 7 positions match TRBD2. Trimming took 1 base from V and 3 from J; bases not matched to a gene: 5. CDR3 length: 15 amino acids. CDR1 is SGDLS, CDR2 YYNGEE, per germline. CDR3 region: CASSVFAGVTDTQYF. CDR3 nucleotides: TGTGCCAGCAGCGTATTTGCGGGAGTTACAGATACGCAGTATTTT.

The chain uses TRBV10-1 and TRBJ2-1; 7 bases are shared with TRBD2. This CDR3 has 14 residues. Trimming at V came to 8 bases and at J to 0 bases, leaving 4 bases not matched to a gene. Germline CDR1 and CDR2: WNHNN and SYGVQD (reference sequence). CDR3 DNA sequence: TGCGCCAGCTCTAGCGGAAGCTCCTACAATGAGCAGTTCTTC. This gives the protein CASSSGSSYNEQFF.

The chain combines TRBV29-1 with TRBJ2-7; D is ambiguous. Germline V CDR1 and CDR2: SQVTM, ANQGSEA. Between the trimmed V and J ends, which lost 5 bases and 4 bases, there was a span of 9 bases. This CDR3 is built from 11 residues. The CDR3 protein is CSVRTVYEQYF. CDR3 nucleotides: TGCAGCGTTCGAACGGTGTACGAGCAGTACTTC.

The chain employs TRBV27 and TRBJ2-7, with D perhaps matching TRBD1 (5 bases). CDR3 length: 13 residues. Trimming took off 1 base at V and 5 bases at J, with 9 bases between the two ends. In germline, CDR1 is MNHEY, CDR2 SMNVEV (reference sequence). The CDR3 region is CASSLWQGDEQYF. The CDR3 DNA reads TGTGCCAGCAGTTTATGGCAGGGCGACGAGCAGTACTTC.

The V gene is TRBV11-2, the J gene TRBJ1-1; D may be TRBD1 (6 bases). Germline loops: CDR1 SGHAT, CDR2 FQNNGV. CDR3 length equals 13 residues. The V gene lost 5 bases and the J gene lost 3 bases, with 10 bases spanning the gap. CDR3 amino acids: CASSIGGDTEAFF. The CDR3 nucleotides are TGTGCCAGCAGCATAGGGGGGGACACTGAAGCTTTCTTT.

The chain couples TRBV6-1 to TRBJ2-7; perhaps TRBD2 as D (6 bases). The germline V gene has CDR1 MNHNS and CDR2 SASEGT. This CDR3 contains 14 residues. Trimming removed 6 bases from V and 5 bases from J, with 17 bases in between. The CDR3 nucleotides are TGTGCCAGCAGAGAGGGACTCATTGGGGACGAGCAGTACTTC. Translating gives CASREGLIGDEQYF.

J is TRBJ1-1 and V is TRBV19, with D tentatively TRBD1 (5 bases). Germline CDR1 reads LNHDA; CDR2 reads SQIVND (reference sequence). The CDR3 consists of 15 residues. V lost 4 bases to trimming and J lost 0 bases, with 12 bases between them. CDR3: CASSTSGGVNTEAFF. The DNA for the CDR3 is TGTGCCAGTAGTACCTCGGGAGGGGTGAACACTGAAGCTTTCTTT.

The chain couples TRBV29-1 to TRBJ2-1; 9 bases fit TRBD1. Germline V gives CDR1 SQVTM, CDR2 ANQGSEA. This CDR3 has 15 amino acids. V dropped 4 bases and J dropped 2; count of bases not matched to a gene: 6. The CDR3 protein is CSVGGGQGTYNEQFF. CDR3 coding DNA: TGCAGCGTTGGCGGGGGACAGGGCACCTACAATGAGCAGTTCTTC.

Points on this clone: The sample has other DNA sequences that encode this CDR3 too. The V gene is TRBV9, the J gene TRBJ2-7; 9 bases are shared with TRBD1. Germline V gene sequence: CDR1 SGDLS, CDR2 YYNGEE. V was clipped by 0 bases and J by 6 bases; unmatched bases: 7. The CDR3 runs to 15 residues. The CDR3 reads CASSVGGTGLSEQYF. CDR3 nucleotides: TGTGCCAGCAGCGTAGGAGGGACAGGGCTTAGCGAGCAGTACTTC.

Here the CDR3 reads CASSQTKEQFF. The CDR3 coding sequence is TGTGCCAGCAGCCAGACTAAAGAGCAGTTCTTC. The chain joins TRBV7-9 to TRBJ2-1, with D perhaps matching TRBD2 (5 bases). V was pared by 5 bases and J by 10 bases, with 9 bases between. The CDR3 length is 11 residues. CDR1 and CDR2 (germline): SEHNR, FQNEAQ (reference sequence). Looking up the rest from reference TRBV7-9 and TRBJ2-1 gives the full variable domain: DTGVSQNPRHKITKRGQNVTFRCDPISEHNRLYWYRQTLGQGPEFLTYFQNEAQLEKSRLLSDRFSAERPKGSFSTLEIQRTEQGDSAMYLCASSQTKEQFFGPGTRLTVL.

The J gene is TRBJ2-7, the V gene TRBV6-6, with D perhaps matching TRBD1 (6 bases). The V gene lost 5 bases and the J gene lost 4 bases, with 9 bases spanning the gap. The V gene's germline CDR1 is MNHNY and CDR2 SVGAGI (reference sequence). This CDR3 region has 12 residues. The CDR3 DNA follows: TGTGCCAGCAGTCTTCAGGGGTACGAGCAGTACTTC. Residues: CASSLQGYEQYF.

A word on this clone: The same CDR3 can be traced to other DNA sequences in this sample. This sequence joins TRBV29-1 and TRBJ2-1; 12 bases agree with TRBD2. Per germline, CDR1 SQVTM and CDR2 ANQGSEA. V lost 0 bases, J lost 3 bases, and 9 bases stayed unmatched. This CDR3 contains 18 residues. DNA for the CDR3: TGCAGCGTTGAAGATCCTCAAGCTAGCGGGAGGGTCTACAATGAGCAGTTCTTC. Translation: CSVEDPQASGRVYNEQFF.

The chain joins TRBV2 to TRBJ2-6, with D uncertain. This CDR3 contains 15 residues. Germline V CDR1 and CDR2: SNHLY, FYNNEI. Between the trimmed V and J ends, which lost 1 base and 0 bases, there was a span of 4 bases. The chain's CDR3 is CASSEVLSGANVLTF. In DNA, the CDR3 is TGTGCCAGCAGTGAAGTTCTCTCTGGGGCCAACGTCCTGACTTTC.

This chain links TRBV7-6 with TRBJ2-3; TRBD1 might be the D (6 bases). Trimming removed 0 bases at V and 4 bases at J, with 8 bases between. Germline-derived CDR1 and CDR2 are SGHVS and FNYEAQ. The length of the CDR3 is 14 residues. CDR3 sequence: CASSLAQGADTQYF. The DNA of the CDR3 is TGTGCCAGCAGCTTAGCACAGGGAGCAGATACGCAGTATTTT.

V is TRBV7-8 and J is TRBJ2-5, with 7 nucleotides matching TRBD1. The CDR3 is 19 amino acids. The germline CDR1 and CDR2 sequences are SGHVS and FQNEAQ. Trimming cost V 8 bases and J 5 bases; bases outside gene matches: 26. CDR3 protein: CASQLTPRDSSPRGETQYF. DNA for the CDR3: TGTGCCAGCCAGCTTACCCCCCGGGACAGCAGCCCGAGGGGGGAGACCCAGTACTTC.

The genes are TRBV15 and TRBJ2-7, with 7 bases lining up with TRBD2. With V trimmed by 0 bases and J by 3 bases, 8 bases remained unmatched. CDR1 and CDR2 from the germline V gene are LNHNV and YYDKDF (reference sequence). There are 16 residues in the CDR3. The DNA for the CDR3 is TGTGCCACCAGCAGAGAGACCCGCGGGGGTCGCTACGAGCAGTACTTC. Its protein product is CATSRETRGGRYEQYF.

The J gene is TRBJ2-2, the V gene TRBV18; TRBD1 agrees at 10 bases. Germline V CDR1 and CDR2: KGHSH, LQKENI. V shed 6 bases, J shed 3 bases, and the junction held 4 bases outside the gene matches. The CDR3 totals 15 residues. The CDR3: CASSPGTGDTGELFF. In DNA form, the CDR3 reads TGTGCCAGCTCCCCCGGGACAGGGGACACCGGGGAGCTGTTTTTT.

The chain recombines TRBV7-9 with TRBJ2-2; 16 bases fit TRBD2. V lost 5 bases and J lost 6; bases outside the gene matches: 9. Germline V lookup: CDR1 SEHNR, CDR2 FQNEAQ (reference sequence). This CDR3 comprises 18 residues. The CDR3 bases are TGTGCCAGCAGCAATCCGGGACTAGCGGGAGGGCCGCCCGGGGAGCTGTTTTTT. Amino acids: CASSNPGLAGGPPGELFF.

DNA for the CDR3: TGTGCCAGCAGCTTAGAAACGGAGGATGAAAAACTGTTTTTT. Residues: CASSLETEDEKLFF. V and J are TRBV13 and TRBJ1-4; D is unresolved. CDR1 and CDR2 (germline): PRHDT, FYEKMQ (reference sequence). V shed 1 base and J shed 6 bases, with 9 bases lying between them. The CDR3 consists of 14 residues.

The rearrangement links TRBV18 to TRBJ1-1; the match to TRBD1 covers 10 bases. The V gene end was trimmed by 5 bases and the J gene end by 5 bases; junction bases not matched to a gene: 8. Germline V gene sequence: CDR1 KGHSH, CDR2 LQKENI. CDR3 size: 15 residues. The CDR3 is CASSFSTGGATEAFF. CDR3 DNA: TGTGCCAGCTCATTCTCGACAGGGGGCGCGACTGAAGCTTTCTTT.

The J gene is TRBJ2-6, the V gene TRBV29-1, with D perhaps TRBD2 (5 bases). CDR3 length equals 22 residues. Trimming took 0 bases from V and 0 from J, leaving 27 bases between them. In germline, CDR1 is SQVTM, CDR2 ANQGSEA. As DNA, the CDR3 is TGCAGCGTTGAAGATGGCAGTCGGGTACGGGGAAGGGCAGACTCTGGGGCCAACGTCCTGACTTTC. This encodes CSVEDGSRVRGRADSGANVLTF.

CDR3 residues: CASSERGNTGELFF. CDR3 sequence (DNA): TGTGCCAGCAGTGAGCGCGGGAACACCGGGGAGCTGTTTTTT. The chain combines TRBV6-1 with TRBJ2-2; D is undetermined. The CDR3 runs 14 residues. V lost 3 bases and J lost 1, with 6 bases in between. Germline lookup yields CDR1 MNHNS and CDR2 SASEGT.

The sample holds a few counts of this clone. The rearrangement links TRBV9 to TRBJ2-3; 7 bases line up with TRBD2. CDR1 and CDR2 (germline): SGDLS, YYNGEE. The CDR3 consists of 19 residues. With 0 bases clipped from V and 0 bases from J, the junction kept 13 bases outside the gene matches. In DNA form, the CDR3 reads TGTGCCAGCAGCGTAGGTTTTTGGGAACTAGCGTCTAGCACAGATACGCAGTATTTT. It translates to CASSVGFWELASSTDTQYF.

The chain uses TRBV11-3 and TRBJ2-1; tentatively, D is TRBD1 (6 bases). The CDR3 extends over 16 amino acids. V lost 1 base, J lost 8 bases, and 18 bases lay in between. CDR1 and CDR2 (germline): SGHNT, YENEEA. The CDR3 DNA reads TGTGCCAGCAGCTTAGTGTTGGGGCAGGGGAAAGATGAGCAGTTCTTC. Protein product: CASSLVLGQGKDEQFF.

The rearrangement links TRBV27 to TRBJ2-3; no clear D gene. V was trimmed by 6 bases and J by 5 bases, leaving 9 bases between them. The CDR3 consists of 12 residues. Germline CDR1 reads MNHEY; CDR2 reads SMNVEV (reference sequence). The CDR3: CASRDSGDTQYF. CDR3 bases: TGTGCCAGCAGAGATTCCGGAGATACGCAGTATTTT.